This T cell receptor (beta chain) was observed in a study of blood T cell repertoires in COVID-19. On the study more broadly: Acute and convalescent COVID-19 samples came from the United States, Italy and Spain.

The germline V gene has CDR1 KGHSH and CDR2 LQKENI. The CDR3 is 16 amino acids. V lost 9 bases and J lost 2, with 19 bases in between. The authors' processing: Nucleated cell counts were estimated from reference gene primer amplification. The data were produced by immunoSEQ multiplex PCR, yet TCRdb's version contains in-frame clones alone and is incomplete. That table gives V, J and clone size, and the DNA gave D and trimming. The table records more than 250,000 clones, about 82% of them present only once. This clone was seen a single time. The specimen was peripheral blood. This chain connects TRBV18 to TRBJ2-2, with D possibly TRBD2 on 5 matching bases. The origin of this receptor is a woman between 50 and 59 years old with acute or convalescent COVID-19. The CDR3 spells CASSLLSAGNTGELFF. The DNA of the CDR3 is TGTGCCAGTTCCCTCCTGTCTGCGGGTAACACCGGGGAGCTGTTTTTT.